The entry that follows covers one T cell receptor beta chain sequence. Its antigen remains undetermined. It has no much larger one-base neighbor in the sample; base qualities were not kept. These data belong to a study of OX40 agonist ivuxolimab in advanced cancers. Broadly, across the study: Ivuxolimab was a fully human IgG2 agonistic monoclonal antibody targeting the costimulatory receptor OX40 (CD134). Intravenous ivuxolimab was administered to patients every 2 weeks at six dose levels: 0.01, 0.1, 0.3, 1.5, 3 and 10 mg/kg. Among the approximately 54 dose-escalation patients, around 20 had hepatocellular carcinoma, 15 melanoma, 9 renal cell carcinoma and 9 head and neck cancer. In the dose-escalation cohort, 65% to 85% of patients were male, and the mean age was 60 years with a range of about 20 to 79. Prior anti-PD-1, anti-PD-L1 or anti-CTLA-4 therapy was permitted, and checkpoint inhibitors had been received by less than 45% of dose-escalation patients. Three dose-escalation patients achieved partial responses, one with hepatocellular carcinoma and two with cutaneous melanoma. The purpose of peripheral TCRbeta sequencing was to test whether ivuxolimab changed TCR sequence diversity and led to clonal T-cell expansion. The monotherapy dose-escalation portion (N ≈ 56 patients) of the phase I ivuxolimab trial is reported in the paper. Points the paper makes about the study in general: Partial responders in the 0.1-3.0 mg/kg groups had among the lowest normalized peripheral clonal expansion, especially among CD8+ T cells. Low levels of normalized T-cell clonal expansion were also shown by some nonresponding patients. At doses from 0.1 to 3.0 mg/kg, clonal expansion was seen in both CD4+ and CD8+ blood T cells between baseline and week 6. After ivuxolimab, more expanded clones were found on average in CD8+ T cells than in CD4+ T cells. The antigen specificity of the peripheral T cells that underwent clonal expansion was not determined.

The cysteine opens and the phenylalanine closes a CDR3 of 13 amino acids. The CDR3 DNA has 39 bases and is translated from base 1. V drops 2 bases and J drops 2 bases, leaving 6 bases in between. CDR1 and CDR2 (SNHLY, FYNNEI) derive from the germline V gene. Genomic DNA was extracted from sorted cells for sequencing of the TCRbeta CDR3 region. TCRbeta CDR3 regions were sequenced using the immunoSEQ Assay. TCRdb stores this immuneACCESS table with in-frame sequences only. Part of the clones is absent; in the studies checked, under half of the shortfall reflects unresolved V genes, and no reason is known for the rest. This sample gives 60,000 to 85,000 clones in total; approximately 80% of them show up just once. Roughly 6.3% of the sample is in the top ten clones. Patients with a history of autoimmune disease or receiving systemic immunosuppression were excluded from the trial. Peripheral blood for TCR sequencing was drawn from every dose cohort at baseline, at cycle 4 day 1 and at cycle 7 day 1. Samples were obtained from an open-label, multicenter, first-in-human phase I dose-escalation trial of ivuxolimab. The trial enrolled adults with locally advanced or metastatic head and neck squamous cell, hepatocellular, melanoma or renal cell carcinoma. Before TCR sequencing, CD4+ T cells and CD8+ T cells were sorted from peripheral blood as separate populations.

In this chain, TRBV2 is recombined with TRBJ2-5; the D gene lacks a confident call. This TCR came from an adult with an advanced solid tumor such as melanoma, head and neck, liver or kidney cancer. Specimen: CD4+ or CD8+ T cells sorted from blood, collected in a trial of the OX40 agonist ivuxolimab. The DNA sequence is as follows: TGTGCCAGCAGTGAACAGCAACAAGAGACCCAGTACTTC. Its amino acids are CASSEQQQETQYF.